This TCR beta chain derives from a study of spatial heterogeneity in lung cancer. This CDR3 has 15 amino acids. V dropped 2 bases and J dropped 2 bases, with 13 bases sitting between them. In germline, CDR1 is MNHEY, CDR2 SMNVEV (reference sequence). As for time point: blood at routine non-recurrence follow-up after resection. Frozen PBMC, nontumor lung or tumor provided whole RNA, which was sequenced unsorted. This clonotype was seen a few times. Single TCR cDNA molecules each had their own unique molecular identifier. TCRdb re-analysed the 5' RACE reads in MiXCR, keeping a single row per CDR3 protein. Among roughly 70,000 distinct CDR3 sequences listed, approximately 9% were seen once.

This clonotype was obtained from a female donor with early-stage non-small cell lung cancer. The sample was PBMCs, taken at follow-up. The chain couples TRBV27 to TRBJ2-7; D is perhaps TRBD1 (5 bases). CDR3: CASSLTGEYPYEQYF. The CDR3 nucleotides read TGTGCCAGCAGTTTAACAGGCGAATACCCCTACGAGCAGTACTTC.